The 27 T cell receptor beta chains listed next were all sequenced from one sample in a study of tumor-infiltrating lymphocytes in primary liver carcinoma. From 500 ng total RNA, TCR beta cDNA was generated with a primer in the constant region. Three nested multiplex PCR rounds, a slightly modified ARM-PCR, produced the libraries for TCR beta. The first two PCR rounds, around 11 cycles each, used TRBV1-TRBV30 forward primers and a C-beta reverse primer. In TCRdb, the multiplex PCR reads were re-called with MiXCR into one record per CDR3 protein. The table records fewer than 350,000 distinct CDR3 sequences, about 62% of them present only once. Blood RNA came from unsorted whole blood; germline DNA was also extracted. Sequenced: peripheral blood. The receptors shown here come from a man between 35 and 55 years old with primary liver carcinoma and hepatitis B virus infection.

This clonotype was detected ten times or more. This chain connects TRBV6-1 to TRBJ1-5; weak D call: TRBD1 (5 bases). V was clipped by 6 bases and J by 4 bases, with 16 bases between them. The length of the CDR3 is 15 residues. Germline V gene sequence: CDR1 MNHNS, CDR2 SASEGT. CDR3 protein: CASSLERRGNQPQHF. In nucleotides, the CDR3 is TGTGCCAGCAGCCTCGAAAGGAGGGGAAATCAGCCCCAGCATTTT.

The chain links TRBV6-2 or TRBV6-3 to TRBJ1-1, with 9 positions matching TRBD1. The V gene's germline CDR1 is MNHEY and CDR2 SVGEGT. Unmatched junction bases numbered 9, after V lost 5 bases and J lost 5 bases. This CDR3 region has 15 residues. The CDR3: CASSKQGARSTEAFF. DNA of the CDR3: TGTGCCAGCAGTAAACAGGGGGCGAGGAGTACTGAAGCTTTCTTT.

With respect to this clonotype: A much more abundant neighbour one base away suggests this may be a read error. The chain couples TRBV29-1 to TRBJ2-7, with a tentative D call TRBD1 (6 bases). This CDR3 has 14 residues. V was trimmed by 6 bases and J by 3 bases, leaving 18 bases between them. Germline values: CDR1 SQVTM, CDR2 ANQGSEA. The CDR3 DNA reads TGCAGCGTGCATGGAGGTCTGGACAGCTACGAGCAGTACTTC. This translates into CSVHGGLDSYEQYF.

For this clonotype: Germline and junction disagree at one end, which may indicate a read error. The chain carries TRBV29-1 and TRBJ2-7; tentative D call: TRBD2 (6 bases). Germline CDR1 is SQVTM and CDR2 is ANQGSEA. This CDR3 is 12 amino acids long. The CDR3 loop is CSIGGYPYGQYF. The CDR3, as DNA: TGCAGCATTGGGGGGTACCCCTACGGGCAGTACTTC.

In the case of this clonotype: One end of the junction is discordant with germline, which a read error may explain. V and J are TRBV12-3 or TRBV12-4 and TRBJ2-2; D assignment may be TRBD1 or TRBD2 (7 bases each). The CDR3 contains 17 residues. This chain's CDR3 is CASLTPRTGHVGGELLF. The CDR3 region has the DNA TGTGCCAGCCTTACCCCTCGGACAGGCCACGTGGGAGGGGAGCTGCTTTTT.

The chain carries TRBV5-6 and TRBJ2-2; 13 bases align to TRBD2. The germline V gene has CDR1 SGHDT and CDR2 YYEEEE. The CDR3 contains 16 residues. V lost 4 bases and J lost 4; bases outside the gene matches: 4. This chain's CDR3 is CASSPGLAGVTGELFF. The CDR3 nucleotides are TGTGCCAGCAGCCCTGGACTAGCGGGAGTCACCGGGGAGCTGTTTTTT.

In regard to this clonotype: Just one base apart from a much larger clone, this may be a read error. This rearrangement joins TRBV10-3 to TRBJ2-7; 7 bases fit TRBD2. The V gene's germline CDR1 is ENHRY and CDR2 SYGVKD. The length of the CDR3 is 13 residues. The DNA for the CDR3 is TGTGCCGTCAGAGGACTAGACCGCTACGAGCAGTACTTC. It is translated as CAVRGLDRYEQYF.

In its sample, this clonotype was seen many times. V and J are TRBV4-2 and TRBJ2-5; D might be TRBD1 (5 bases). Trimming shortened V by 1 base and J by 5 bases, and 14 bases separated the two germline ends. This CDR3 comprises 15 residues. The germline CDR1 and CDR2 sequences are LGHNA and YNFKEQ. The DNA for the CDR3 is TGTGCCAGCAGCCAAGCCCCTAGAGCAGGGGAGACCCAGTACTTC. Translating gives CASSQAPRAGETQYF.

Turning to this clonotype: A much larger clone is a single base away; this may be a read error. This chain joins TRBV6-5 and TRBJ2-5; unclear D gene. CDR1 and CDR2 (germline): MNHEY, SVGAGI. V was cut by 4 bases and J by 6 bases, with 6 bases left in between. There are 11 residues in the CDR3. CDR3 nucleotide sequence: TGTGCCAGCAGTTCGAGGAAGACCCAGTACTTC. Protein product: CASSSRKTQYF.

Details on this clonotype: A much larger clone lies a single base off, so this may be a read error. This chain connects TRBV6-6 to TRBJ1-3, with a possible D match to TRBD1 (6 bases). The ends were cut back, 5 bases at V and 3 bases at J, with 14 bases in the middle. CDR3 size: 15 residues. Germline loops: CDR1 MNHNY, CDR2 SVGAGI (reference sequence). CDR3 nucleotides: TGTGCCAGCAGTCCGACAGGTCCCTTTGGAAACACCATATATTTT. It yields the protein CASSPTGPFGNTIYF.

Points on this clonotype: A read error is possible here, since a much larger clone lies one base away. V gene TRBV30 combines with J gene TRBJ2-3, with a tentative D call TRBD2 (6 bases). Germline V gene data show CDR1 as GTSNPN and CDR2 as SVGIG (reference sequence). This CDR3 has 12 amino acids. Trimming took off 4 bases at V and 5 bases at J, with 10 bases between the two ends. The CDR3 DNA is TGTGCCTGGAACCTCGGGGGAGATACGCAGTATTTT. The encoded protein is CAWNLGGDTQYF. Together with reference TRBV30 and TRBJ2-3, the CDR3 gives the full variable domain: SQTIHQWPATLVQPVGSPLSLECTVEGTSNPNLYWYRQAAGRGLQLLFYSVGIGQISSEVPQNLSASRPQDRQFILSSKKLLLSDSGFYLCAWNLGGDTQYFGPGTRLTVL.

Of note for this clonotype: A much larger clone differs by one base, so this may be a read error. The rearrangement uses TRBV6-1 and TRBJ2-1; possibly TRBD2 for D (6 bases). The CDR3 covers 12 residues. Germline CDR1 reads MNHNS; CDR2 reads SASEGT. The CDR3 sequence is CASRGGYKEQFF. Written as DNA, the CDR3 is TGTGCCAGCAGGGGGGGATACAAAGAGCAGTTCTTC.

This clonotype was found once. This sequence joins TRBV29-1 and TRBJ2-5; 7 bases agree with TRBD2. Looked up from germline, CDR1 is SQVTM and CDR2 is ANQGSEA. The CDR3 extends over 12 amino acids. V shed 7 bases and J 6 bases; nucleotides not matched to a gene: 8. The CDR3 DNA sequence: TGCAGCGCTGGACTAGGGCGAAAGACCCAGTACTTC. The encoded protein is CSAGLGRKTQYF. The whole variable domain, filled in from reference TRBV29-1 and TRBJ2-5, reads SAVISQKPSRDICQRGTSLTIQCQVDSQVTMMFWYRQQPGQSLTLIATANQGSEATYESGFVIDKFPISRPNLTFSTLTVSNMSPEDSSIYLCSAGLGRKTQYFGPGTRLLVL.

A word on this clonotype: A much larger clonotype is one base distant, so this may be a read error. The CDR3 here is CSVDRQGWNEQLF. CDR3 DNA: TGCAGCGTTGATAGGCAGGGTTGGAATGAGCAGCTCTTC. The V call is TRBV29-1, the J call TRBJ2-1, with D possibly matching TRBD1 (5 bases). This CDR3 is built from 13 residues. Per the germline V gene, CDR1 is SQVTM and CDR2 is ANQGSEA.

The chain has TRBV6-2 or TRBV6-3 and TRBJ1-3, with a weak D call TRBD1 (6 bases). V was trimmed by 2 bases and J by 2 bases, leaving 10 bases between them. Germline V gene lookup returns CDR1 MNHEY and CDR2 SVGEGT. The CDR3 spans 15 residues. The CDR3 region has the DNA TGTGCCAGCAGTTACACCGGACAGACTGGAAACACCATATATTTT. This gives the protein CASSYTGQTGNTIYF.

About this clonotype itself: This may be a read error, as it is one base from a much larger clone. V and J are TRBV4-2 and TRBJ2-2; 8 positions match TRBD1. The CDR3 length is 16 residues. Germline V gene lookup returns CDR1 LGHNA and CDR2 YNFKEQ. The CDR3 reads CASSPVTGGNTAELFF. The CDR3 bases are TGTGCCAGCAGCCCAGTAACAGGGGGTAACACCGCGGAGCTGTTTTTT.

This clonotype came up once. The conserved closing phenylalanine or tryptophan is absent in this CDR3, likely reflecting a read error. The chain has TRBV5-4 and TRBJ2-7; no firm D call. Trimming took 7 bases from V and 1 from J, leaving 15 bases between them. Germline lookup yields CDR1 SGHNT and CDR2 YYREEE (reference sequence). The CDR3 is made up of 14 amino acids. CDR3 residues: CASGYGVGSYEQYL. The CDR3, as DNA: TGTGCCAGCGGTTATGGGGTTGGGTCCTACGAGCAGTACCTC.

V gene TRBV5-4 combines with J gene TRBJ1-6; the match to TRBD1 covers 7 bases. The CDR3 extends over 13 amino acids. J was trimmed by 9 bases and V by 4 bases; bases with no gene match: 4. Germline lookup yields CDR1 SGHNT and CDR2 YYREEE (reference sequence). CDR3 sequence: CASSPQGGSPLHF. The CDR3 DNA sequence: TGTGCCAGCAGCCCCCAGGGGGGTTCACCCCTCCACTTT.

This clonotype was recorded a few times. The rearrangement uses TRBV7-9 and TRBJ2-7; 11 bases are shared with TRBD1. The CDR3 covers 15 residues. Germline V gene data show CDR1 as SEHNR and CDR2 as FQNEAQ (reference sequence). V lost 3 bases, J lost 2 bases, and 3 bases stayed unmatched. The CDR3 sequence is CASSFPGQGAYEQYF. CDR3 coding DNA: TGTGCCAGCAGCTTCCCGGGACAGGGGGCCTACGAGCAGTACTTC.

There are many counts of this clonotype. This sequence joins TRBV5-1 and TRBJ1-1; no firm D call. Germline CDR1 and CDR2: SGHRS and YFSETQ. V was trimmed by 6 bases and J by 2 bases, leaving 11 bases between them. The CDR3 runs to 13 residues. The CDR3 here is CASNPKTNTEAFF. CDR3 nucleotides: TGCGCCAGCAACCCCAAAACTAACACTGAAGCTTTCTTT.

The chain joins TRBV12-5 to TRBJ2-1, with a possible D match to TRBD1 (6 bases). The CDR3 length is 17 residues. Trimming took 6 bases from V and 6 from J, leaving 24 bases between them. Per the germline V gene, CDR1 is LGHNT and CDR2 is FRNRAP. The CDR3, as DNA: TGTGCTAGTGGCCACACGCAGGGGCCGGGCCGGCTCAATGAGCAGTTCTTC. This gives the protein CASGHTQGPGRLNEQFF.

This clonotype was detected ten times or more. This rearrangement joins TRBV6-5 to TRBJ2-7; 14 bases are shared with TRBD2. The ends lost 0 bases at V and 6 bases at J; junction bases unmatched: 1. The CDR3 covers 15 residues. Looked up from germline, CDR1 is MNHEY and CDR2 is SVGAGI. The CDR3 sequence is CASSYSTSGRGEQYF. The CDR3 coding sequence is TGTGCCAGCAGTTACTCGACTAGCGGGAGGGGCGAGCAGTACTTC.

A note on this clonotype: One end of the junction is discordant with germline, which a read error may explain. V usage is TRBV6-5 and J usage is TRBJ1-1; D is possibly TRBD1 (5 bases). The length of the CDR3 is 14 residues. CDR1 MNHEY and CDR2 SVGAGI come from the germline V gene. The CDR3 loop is CASSYGGAGGEALF. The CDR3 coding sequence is TGTGCCAGCAGTTACGGGGGAGCTGGGGGTGAAGCTCTCTTT.

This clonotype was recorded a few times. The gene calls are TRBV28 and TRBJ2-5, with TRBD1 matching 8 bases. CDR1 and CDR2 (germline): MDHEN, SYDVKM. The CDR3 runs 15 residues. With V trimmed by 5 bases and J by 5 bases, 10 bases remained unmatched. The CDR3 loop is CASSPTTGAIETQYF. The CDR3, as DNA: TGTGCCAGCAGTCCGACGACAGGGGCTATCGAGACCCAGTACTTC.

Here the CDR3 DNA reads TGTGCCAGTAGTCCGACAGACCAAGAGACCCAGTACTTC. As protein: CASSPTDQETQYF. The chain is built from TRBV19 and TRBJ2-5; maybe TRBD1 (5 bases). Germline loops: CDR1 LNHDA, CDR2 SQIVND (reference sequence). The CDR3 sequence is 13 residues long. Trimming took off 5 bases at V and 0 bases at J, with 7 bases between the two ends. Drawing the rest from reference TRBV19 and TRBJ2-5, the complete variable domain is DGGITQSPKYLFRKEGQNVTLSCEQNLNHDAMYWYRQDPGQGLRLIYYSQIVNDFQKGDIAEGYSVSREKKESFPLTVTSAQKNPTAFYLCASSPTDQETQYFGPGTRLLVL.

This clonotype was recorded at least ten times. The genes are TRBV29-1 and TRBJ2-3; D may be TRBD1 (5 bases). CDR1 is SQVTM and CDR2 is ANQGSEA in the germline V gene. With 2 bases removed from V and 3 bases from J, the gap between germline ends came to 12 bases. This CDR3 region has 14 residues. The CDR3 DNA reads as TGCAGCGTTGAACTGGCAGGGCGGACAGATACGCAGTATTTT. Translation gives CSVELAGRTDTQYF.

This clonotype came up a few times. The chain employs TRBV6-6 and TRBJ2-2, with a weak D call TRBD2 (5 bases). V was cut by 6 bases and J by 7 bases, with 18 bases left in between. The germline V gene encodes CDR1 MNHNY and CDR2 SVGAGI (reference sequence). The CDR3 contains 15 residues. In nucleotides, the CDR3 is TGTGCCAGCAGCCCCGACGCCTCGGGGAGCGGGGAGCTGTTTTTT. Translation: CASSPDASGSGELFF.